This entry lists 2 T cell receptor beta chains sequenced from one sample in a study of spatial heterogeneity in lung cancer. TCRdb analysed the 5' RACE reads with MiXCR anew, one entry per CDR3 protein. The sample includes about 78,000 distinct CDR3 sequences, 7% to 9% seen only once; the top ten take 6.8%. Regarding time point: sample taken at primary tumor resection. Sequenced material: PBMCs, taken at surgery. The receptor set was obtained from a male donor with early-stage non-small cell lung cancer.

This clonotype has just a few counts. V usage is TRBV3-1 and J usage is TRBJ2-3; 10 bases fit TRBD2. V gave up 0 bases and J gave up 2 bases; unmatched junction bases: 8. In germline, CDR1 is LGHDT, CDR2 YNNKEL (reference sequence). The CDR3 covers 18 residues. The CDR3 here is CASSQDVGSGRNTDTQYF. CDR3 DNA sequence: TGTGCCAGCAGCCAAGATGTGGGTAGCGGGAGGAACACAGATACGCAGTATTTT.

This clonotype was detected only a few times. CDR3 DNA sequence: TGTGCCAGCAGCCAAATGGGCGGGAGGGCCTACGAGCAGTACTTC. This codes for CASSQMGGRAYEQYF. V gene TRBV14 combines with J gene TRBJ2-7, with 9 bases that match TRBD2. CDR3 length equals 15 residues. CDR1 and CDR2 from the germline V gene are SGHDN and FVKESK. The V segment lost 2 bases and the J segment 2 bases; nucleotides outside the gene matches: 4.